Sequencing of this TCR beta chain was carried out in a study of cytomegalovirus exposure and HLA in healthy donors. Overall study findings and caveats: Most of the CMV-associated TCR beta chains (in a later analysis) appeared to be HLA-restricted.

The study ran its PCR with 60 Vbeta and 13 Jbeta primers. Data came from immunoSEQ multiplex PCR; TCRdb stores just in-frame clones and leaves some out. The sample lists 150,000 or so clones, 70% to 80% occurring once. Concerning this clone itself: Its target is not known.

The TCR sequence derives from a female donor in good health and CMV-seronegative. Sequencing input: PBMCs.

The CDR3 region has the DNA TGTGCCAGCAGCCTAGGGACAGACCTAACCAAAAACATTCAGTACTTC. Translation gives CASSLGTDLTKNIQYF. V and J are TRBV5-4 and TRBJ2-4; 7 nucleotides match TRBD1. Germline CDR1 and CDR2: SGHNT and YYREEE (reference sequence). The CDR3 totals 16 residues. The V and J ends lost 4 bases and 2 bases, in that order; junction bases with no gene match: 9.